This T cell receptor beta chain is from a study of cytomegalovirus exposure and HLA in healthy donors. Study-level information: A prior study identified approximately 120 million unique TCR beta sequences from 200 million or so T cells. Among the approximately 370 donors who were genotyped, roughly 76% fell in the genetic ancestry cluster that is associated with self-reported Caucasian donors.

Unrecorded immune exposure was likely among donors, who were nominally healthy when sampled. This CDR3 has 14 residues. Germline CDR1 is SGHRS and CDR2 is YFSETQ. Trimming took off 0 bases at V and 1 base at J, with 8 bases between the two ends. Use of 60 Vbeta and 13 Jbeta primers characterized the PCR. TCRdb keeps only in-frame clones here, not all; method: immunoSEQ multiplex PCR. Of around 200,000 clones listed, 82% were seen once; the top ten hold 6%. The sample comprised PBMCs. The receptor's source is a man aged 40-49 years in good health and CMV-seropositive. This chain joins TRBV5-1 and TRBJ2-7; the D gene is possibly TRBD1 (6 bases). Here the CDR3 reads CASSLAQGSYEQYF. CDR3 nucleotide sequence: TGCGCCAGCAGCTTGGCGCAGGGGTCCTACGAGCAGTACTTC.